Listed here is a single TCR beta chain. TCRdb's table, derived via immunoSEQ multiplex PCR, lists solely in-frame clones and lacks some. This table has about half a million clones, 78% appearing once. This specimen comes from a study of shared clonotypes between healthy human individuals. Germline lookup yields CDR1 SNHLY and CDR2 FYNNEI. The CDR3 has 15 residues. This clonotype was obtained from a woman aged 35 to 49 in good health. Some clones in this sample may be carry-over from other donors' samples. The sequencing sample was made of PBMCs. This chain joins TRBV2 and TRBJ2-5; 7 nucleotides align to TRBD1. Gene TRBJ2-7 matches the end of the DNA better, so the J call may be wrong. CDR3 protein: CASSEEGGFIYEQYF. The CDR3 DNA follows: TGTGCCAGCAGTGAGGAAGGGGGCTTTATCTACGAGCAGTACTTC.